This is a list of T cell receptor beta chains from one sample in a study of PD-1 blockade in classical Hodgkin lymphoma. Repertoires were generated with immunoSEQ multiplex PCR, while TCRdb's copy carries only in-frame clones and drops some. The table has about 97,000 clones, approximately 88% seen once. Sequenced material: peripheral blood mononuclear cells (PBMCs), taken at baseline. The receptors originated from a human donor with classical Hodgkin lymphoma. Both conserved end residues are part of each CDR3. Each record gives: D gene, clone size, V gene, J gene, CDR3 DNA, CDR3 protein. D genes are given only for firm matches. Size values are once, few and many counts, or a class for expanded clones, and some rows have none.

-	-	TRBV7-2	TRBJ2-4	TGTGCCAGCAGCCTCCCCGGCCAAAACATTCAGTACTTC	CASSLPGQNIQYF
TRBD2	-	TRBV2	TRBJ2-7	TGTGCCAGCAGTGAACTGGGAGGGCGAGAGCAGTACTTC	CASSELGGREQYF
-	few	TRBV28	TRBJ2-2	TGTGCCAGCAGTTTATATGCCGGGGAGCTGTTTTTT	CASSLYAGELFF
-	-	TRBV5-1	TRBJ1-1	TGCGCCAGCAGCTTGGCCCCTGGACTGAACACTGAAGCTTTCTTT	CASSLAPGLNTEAFF
-	-	TRBV7-9	TRBJ1-1	TGTGCCAGCAGCCGAGGGGAGCACACTGAAGCTTTCTTT	CASSRGEHTEAFF
TRBD1	-	TRBV6-5	TRBJ1-1	TGTGCCAGCAGTTTCCTCCAGGGGGGCACTGAAGCTTTCTTT	CASSFLQGGTEAFF
-	-	TRBV19	TRBJ2-7	TGTGCCAGTAGGCGTCAACACCAACCACCTTACTACGAGCAGTACTTC	CASRRQHQPPYYEQYF
TRBD1	once	TRBV9	TRBJ1-2	TGTGCCAGCAGCGACGGACAGGGCCCTAACTATGGCTACACCTTC	CASSDGQGPNYGYTF
-	-	TRBV9	TRBJ2-2	TGTGCCAGCAGCCCACTGACCACGAACACCGGGGAGCTGTTTTTT	CASSPLTTNTGELFF
TRBD2	-	TRBV5-4	TRBJ2-1	TGTGCCAGCAGTTCCGGGACTAGCGGGTTCAATGAGCAGTTCTTC	CASSSGTSGFNEQFF
-	-	TRBV6-6	TRBJ2-7	TGTGCCAGCAGTCCCTCGACTGAAATCTACGAGCAGTACTTC	CASSPSTEIYEQYF
TRBD1	-	TRBV19	TRBJ1-1	TGTGCCAGTAGTATATCAAAGACAGGGAGGGGTGAAGCTTTCTTT	CASSISKTGRGEAFF
TRBD1	-	TRBV19	TRBJ2-2	TGTGCCAGTAGTTGGGACAGGGTGGCCGGGGAGCTGTTTTTT	CASSWDRVAGELFF
-	-	TRBV4-2	TRBJ2-7	TGTGCCAGCAGCCTCGGGGGCCTCCCGCCCTACGAGCAGTACTTC	CASSLGGLPPYEQYF
-	-	TRBV7-9	TRBJ2-7	TGTGCCAGCAGCTTAGGTAGCGCGCTCTACGAGCAGTACTTC	CASSLGSALYEQYF